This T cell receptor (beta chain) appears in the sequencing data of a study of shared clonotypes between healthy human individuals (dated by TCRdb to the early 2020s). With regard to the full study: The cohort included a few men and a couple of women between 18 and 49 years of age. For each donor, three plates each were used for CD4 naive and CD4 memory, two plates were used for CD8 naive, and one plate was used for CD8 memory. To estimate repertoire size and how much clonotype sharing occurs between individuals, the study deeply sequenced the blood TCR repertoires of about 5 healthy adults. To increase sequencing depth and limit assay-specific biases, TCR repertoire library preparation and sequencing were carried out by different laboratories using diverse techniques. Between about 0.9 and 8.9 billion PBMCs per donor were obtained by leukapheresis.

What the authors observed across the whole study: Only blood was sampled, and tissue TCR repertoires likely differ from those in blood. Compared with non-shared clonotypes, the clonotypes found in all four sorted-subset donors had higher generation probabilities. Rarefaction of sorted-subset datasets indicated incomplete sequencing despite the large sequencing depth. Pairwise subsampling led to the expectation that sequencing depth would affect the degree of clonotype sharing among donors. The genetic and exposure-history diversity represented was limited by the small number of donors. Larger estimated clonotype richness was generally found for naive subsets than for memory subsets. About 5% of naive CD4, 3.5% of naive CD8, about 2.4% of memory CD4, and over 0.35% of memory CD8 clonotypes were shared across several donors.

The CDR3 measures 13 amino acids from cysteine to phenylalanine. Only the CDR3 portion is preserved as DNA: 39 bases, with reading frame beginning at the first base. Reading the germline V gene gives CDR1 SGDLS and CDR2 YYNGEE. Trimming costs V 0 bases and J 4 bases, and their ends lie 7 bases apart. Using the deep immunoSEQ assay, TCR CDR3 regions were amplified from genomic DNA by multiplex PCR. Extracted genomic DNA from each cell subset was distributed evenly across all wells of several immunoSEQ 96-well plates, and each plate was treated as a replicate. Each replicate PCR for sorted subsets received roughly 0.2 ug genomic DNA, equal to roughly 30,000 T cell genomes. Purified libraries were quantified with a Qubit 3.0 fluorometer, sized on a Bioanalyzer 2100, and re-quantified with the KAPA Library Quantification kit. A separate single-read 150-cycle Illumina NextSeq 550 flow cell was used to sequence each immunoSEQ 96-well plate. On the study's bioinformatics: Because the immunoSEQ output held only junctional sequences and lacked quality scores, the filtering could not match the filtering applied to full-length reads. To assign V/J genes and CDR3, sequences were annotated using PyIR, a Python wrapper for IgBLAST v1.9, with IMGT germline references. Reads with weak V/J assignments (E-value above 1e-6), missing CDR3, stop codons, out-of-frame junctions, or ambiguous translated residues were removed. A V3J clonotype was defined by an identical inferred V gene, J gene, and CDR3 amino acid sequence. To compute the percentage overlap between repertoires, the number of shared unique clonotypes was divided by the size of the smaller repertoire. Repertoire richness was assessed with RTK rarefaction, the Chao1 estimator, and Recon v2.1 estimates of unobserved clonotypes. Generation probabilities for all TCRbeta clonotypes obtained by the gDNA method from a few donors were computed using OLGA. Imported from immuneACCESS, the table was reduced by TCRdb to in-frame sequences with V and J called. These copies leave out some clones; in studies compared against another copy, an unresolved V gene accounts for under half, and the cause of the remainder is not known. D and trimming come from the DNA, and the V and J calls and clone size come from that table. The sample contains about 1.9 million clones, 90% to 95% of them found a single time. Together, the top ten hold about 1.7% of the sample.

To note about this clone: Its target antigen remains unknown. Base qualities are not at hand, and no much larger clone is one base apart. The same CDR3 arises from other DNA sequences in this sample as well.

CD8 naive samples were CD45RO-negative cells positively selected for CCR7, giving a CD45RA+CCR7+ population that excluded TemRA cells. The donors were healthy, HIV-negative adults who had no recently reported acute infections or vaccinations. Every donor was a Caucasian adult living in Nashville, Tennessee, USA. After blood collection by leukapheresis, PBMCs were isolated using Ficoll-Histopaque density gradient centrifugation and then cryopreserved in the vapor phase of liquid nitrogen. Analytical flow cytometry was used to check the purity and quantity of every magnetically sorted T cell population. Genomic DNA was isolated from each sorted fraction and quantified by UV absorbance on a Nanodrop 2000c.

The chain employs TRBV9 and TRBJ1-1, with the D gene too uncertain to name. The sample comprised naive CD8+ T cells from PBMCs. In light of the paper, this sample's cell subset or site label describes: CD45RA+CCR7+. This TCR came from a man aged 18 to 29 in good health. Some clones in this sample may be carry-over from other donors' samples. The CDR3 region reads CASSVGGPTEAFF. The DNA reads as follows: TGTGCCAGCAGCGTAGGAGGGCCCACTGAAGCTTTCTTT.